This TCR beta chain was captured in a study of T cell changes during pregnancy in multiple sclerosis. The count of this clone is one. The data were produced by immunoSEQ multiplex PCR, yet TCRdb's version contains in-frame clones alone and is incomplete. The data show approximately 100,000 clones, approximately 90% seen once. Unmatched junction bases numbered 13, after V lost 5 bases and J lost 4 bases. The germline V gene encodes CDR1 LNHDA and CDR2 SQIVND (reference sequence). The CDR3 covers 18 residues. The receptor was derived from a female donor with multiple sclerosis, enrolled in a pregnancy study. This sample comprised peripheral blood, obtained after pregnancy. The rearrangement joins TRBV19 to TRBJ1-5; 11 bases agree with TRBD1. The CDR3 DNA sequence: TGTGCCAGTAGTTCATTGGACAGGGGGCCGGTGGGAAATCAGCCCCAGCATTTT. Translated, it gives CASSSLDRGPVGNQPQHF.